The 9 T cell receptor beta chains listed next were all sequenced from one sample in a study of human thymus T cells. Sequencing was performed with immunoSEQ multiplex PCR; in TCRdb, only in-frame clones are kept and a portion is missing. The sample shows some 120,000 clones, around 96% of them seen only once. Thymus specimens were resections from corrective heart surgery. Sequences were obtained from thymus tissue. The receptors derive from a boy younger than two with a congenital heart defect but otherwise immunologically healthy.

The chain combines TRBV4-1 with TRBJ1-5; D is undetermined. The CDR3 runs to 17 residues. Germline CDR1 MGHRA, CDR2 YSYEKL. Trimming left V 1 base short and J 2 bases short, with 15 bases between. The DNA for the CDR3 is TGCGCCAGCAGCCAAGGTCCGGCAAGGAGGGGCAATCAGCCCCAGCATTTT. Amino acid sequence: CASSQGPARRGNQPQHF.

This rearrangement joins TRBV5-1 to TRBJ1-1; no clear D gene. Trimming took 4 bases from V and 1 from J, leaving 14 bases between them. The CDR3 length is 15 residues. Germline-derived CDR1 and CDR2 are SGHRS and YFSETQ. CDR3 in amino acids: CASSPDTLRNTEAFF. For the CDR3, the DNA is TGCGCCAGCAGCCCAGACACTTTAAGGAACACTGAAGCTTTCTTT.

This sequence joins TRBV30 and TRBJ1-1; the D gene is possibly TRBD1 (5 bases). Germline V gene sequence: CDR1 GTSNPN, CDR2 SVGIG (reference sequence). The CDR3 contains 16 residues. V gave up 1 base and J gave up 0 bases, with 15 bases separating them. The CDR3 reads CAWSDPGTAMNTEAFF. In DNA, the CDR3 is TGTGCCTGGAGTGATCCGGGGACTGCTATGAACACTGAAGCTTTCTTT. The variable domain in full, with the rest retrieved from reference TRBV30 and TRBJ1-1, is SQTIHQWPATLVQPVGSPLSLECTVEGTSNPNLYWYRQAAGRGLQLLFYSVGIGQISSEVPQNLSASRPQDRQFILSSKKLLLSDSGFYLCAWSDPGTAMNTEAFFGQGTRLTVV.

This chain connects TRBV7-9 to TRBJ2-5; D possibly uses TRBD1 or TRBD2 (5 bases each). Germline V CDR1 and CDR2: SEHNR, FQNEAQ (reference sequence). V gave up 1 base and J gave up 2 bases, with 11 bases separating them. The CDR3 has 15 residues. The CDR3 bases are TGTGCCAGCAGCTTAGGAGCCGGGGCACAAGAGACCCAGTACTTC. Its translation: CASSLGAGAQETQYF.

The CDR3: CASSLAGNTEAFF. The CDR3 DNA reads TGTGCCAGCAGCTTAGCGGGCAACACTGAAGCTTTCTTT. The chain links TRBV7-2 to TRBJ1-1; D unresolved. This CDR3 is 13 amino acids long. V was trimmed by 0 bases and J by 2 bases, leaving 4 bases between them. Germline CDR1 is SGHTA and CDR2 is FQGNSA.

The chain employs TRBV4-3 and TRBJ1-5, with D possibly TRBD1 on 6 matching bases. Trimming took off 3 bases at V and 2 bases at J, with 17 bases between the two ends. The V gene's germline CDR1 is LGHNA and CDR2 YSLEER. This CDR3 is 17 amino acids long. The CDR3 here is CASSHPSGGRGNQPQHF. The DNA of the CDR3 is TGCGCCAGCAGCCACCCTTCCGGGGGCAGGGGCAATCAGCCCCAGCATTTT.

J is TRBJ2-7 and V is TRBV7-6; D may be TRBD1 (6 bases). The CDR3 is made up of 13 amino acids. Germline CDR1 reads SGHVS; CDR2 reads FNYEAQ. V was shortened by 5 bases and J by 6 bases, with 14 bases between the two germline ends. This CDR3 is CASSHRQAGEQYF. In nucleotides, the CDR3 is TGTGCCAGCAGCCACAGACAGGCGGGCGAGCAGTACTTC.

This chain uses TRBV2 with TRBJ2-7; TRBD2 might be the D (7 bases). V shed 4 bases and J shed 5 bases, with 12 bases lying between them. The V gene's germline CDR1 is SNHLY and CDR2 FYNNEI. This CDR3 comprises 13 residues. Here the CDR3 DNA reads TGTGCCAGCAGTGCAAAGGGGGGGGACGAGCAGTACTTC. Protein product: CASSAKGGDEQYF.

The CDR3 DNA sequence: TGCGCCAGCAGCCAGGCCGGGACAGGGGACCATGGCTACACCTTC. This sequence encodes CASSQAGTGDHGYTF. The V call is TRBV4-3, the J call TRBJ1-2, with 10 nucleotides matching TRBD1. Germline V gene sequence: CDR1 LGHNA, CDR2 YSLEER. The CDR3 has 15 amino acids. V shed 3 bases, J shed 6 bases, and the junction held 7 bases outside the gene matches.